A selection of T cell receptor beta chains follows, all from one sample in a study of T cells in Graves' hyperthyroidism and ophthalmopathy. Each CDR3 protein gets one entry after TCRdb re-called the multiplex PCR reads with MiXCR. The sample contains over 400,000 distinct CDR3 sequences, approximately 14% of which appear only once. The sequencing input was blood. These receptors originate from a man aged 18 to 30 with Graves' ophthalmopathy. CDR3s include the opening cysteine and the closing phenylalanine or tryptophan. D genes are given only for firm matches. Clone size is stated in some rows and not others, as once, few, many or a class when expanded.

D | J | size | V | DNA | CDR3
. | TRBJ2-1 | many | TRBV2 | TGTGCCAGCAGTGAGGTAGTCGACAATGAGCAGTTCTTC | CASSEVVDNEQFF
. | TRBJ1-1 | . | TRBV6-1 | TGTGCCAGCACCGGTCTGCTCACTGAAGCTTTCTTT | CASTGLLTEAFF
. | TRBJ2-5 | many | TRBV7-6 | TGTGCCAGCAGCTTAGCTGTTGGGGGCGAAGAGACCCAGTACTTC | CASSLAVGGEETQYF
. | TRBJ1-1 | . | TRBV6-4 | TGTGCCAGCAGGAGACAGTACATGAACACTGAAGCTTTCTTT | CASRRQYMNTEAFF
TRBD1 | TRBJ1-2 | many | TRBV18 | TGTGCCAGCTCAACAGGGACAGTCTATGGCTACACCTTC | CASSTGTVYGYTF
TRBD1 | TRBJ2-7 | once | TRBV5-4 | TGTGCCAGCAGCTTGGGGTTTGGTGGACAGGGCCTGGCCGAGCAGTACTTC | CASSLGFGGQGLAEQYF
TRBD1 | TRBJ2-1 | many | TRBV30 | TGTGCCTGGGCCTACAATCACCGGGACAGTGCGTTCTTC | CAWAYNHRDSAFF
. | TRBJ1-1 | many | TRBV18 | TGTGCCAGCTCAGCACAGGACGGGGACACTGAAGCTTTCTTT | CASSAQDGDTEAFF
. | TRBJ2-4 | few | TRBV10-1 | TGCGCCAGCAGTGAGCAGGGACAAAACATTCAGTACTTC | CASSEQGQNIQYF
. | TRBJ2-5 | . | TRBV7-3 | TGTGCCAGTAGCACCAACGACAGGCGCCAAGAGACCCAGTACTTC | CASSTNDRRQETQYF
TRBD1 | TRBJ2-1 | . | TRBV4-2 | TGTGCCAGCAGCCCAAGTCGGCTAGACAGGGGAAATGAGCAGTTCTTC | CASSPSRLDRGNEQFF
TRBD1 | TRBJ1-2 | many | TRBV11-2 | TGTGCCAGCAGCACAGGAGGGGGCCGTGGCTATGGCTACACCTTC | CASSTGGGRGYGYTF
. | TRBJ2-3 | many | TRBV11-1 | TGTGCCAGCACCACCTGGTCGGGGACAGATACGCAGTATTTT | CASTTWSGTDTQYF
. | TRBJ1-2 | many | TRBV12-3/TRBV12-4 | TGTGCCAGCAGTTTCCAGCAAACTTCCTATGGCTACACCTTC | CASSFQQTSYGYTF
. | TRBJ1-4 | . | TRBV27 | TGTGCCAGCAGTTTATCCGGGTCAACTAATGAAAAACTGTTTTTT | CASSLSGSTNEKLFF
TRBD1 | TRBJ1-1 | few | TRBV4-2 | TGTGCCAGCAGCCCTACTGTGGACAGGATGAACACTGAAGCTTTCTTT | CASSPTVDRMNTEAFF
TRBD2 | TRBJ2-1 | . | TRBV29-1 | TGCAGCGTTGACCGCCTAGCGGGAGTTTCCTACAATGAGCAGTTCTTC | CSVDRLAGVSYNEQFF
TRBD2 | TRBJ2-2 | once | TRBV7-9 | TGTGCCAGCAGCCCCCCGCCTAGCGGGAGGGCCACCACCGGGGAGCTGTTTTTT | CASSPPPSGRATTGELFF
. | TRBJ2-2 | many | TRBV11-2 | TGTGCCAGCAGCTTAGACCCCCCAAGGGGGGTGGTCACCGGGGAGCTGTTTTTT | CASSLDPPRGVVTGELFF
TRBD1 | TRBJ1-3 | once | TRBV6-1 | TGTGCCAGCAGTGAAGCCTTACCTACAGGGGTAGCTGGAAACACCATATATTTT | CASSEALPTGVAGNTIYF
. | TRBJ1-4 | many | TRBV30 | TGTGCCTGGAGTGCGGGACGTACGACAACTAATGAAAAACTGTTTTTT | CAWSAGRTTTNEKLFF
TRBD1 | TRBJ2-7 | many | TRBV29-1 | TGCAGCGTCCAGACAGGGGGCACGGGGGAAGACTCCTACGAGCAGTACTTC | CSVQTGGTGEDSYEQYF
. | TRBJ1-1 | many | TRBV6-5 | TGTGCCAGCAGTTACGGGGGACGCTTCATGAACACTGAAGCTTTCTTT | CASSYGGRFMNTEAFF
. | TRBJ2-1 | many | TRBV4-2 | TGTGCCAGCAGCCTCCCAGGCAGTCCCTACAATGAGCAGTTCTTC | CASSLPGSPYNEQFF
. | TRBJ1-1 | many | TRBV30 | TGTGCCTGGAGCGAAACAGGGATCGAAGCTTTCTTT | CAWSETGIEAFF
. | TRBJ1-6 | many | TRBV6-1 | TGTGCCAGCACCCCAGGGGTAGGGAATTCACCCCTCCACTTT | CASTPGVGNSPLHF
TRBD2 | TRBJ2-1 | many | TRBV27 | TGTGCCAGCAGTTTCGGGGGGGTCGACAATGAGCAGTTCTTC | CASSFGGVDNEQFF
. | TRBJ2-1 | . | TRBV18 | TGTGCCAGCTCACGCGCCGACTTCGATGAGCAGTTCTTC | CASSRADFDEQFF
TRBD1 | TRBJ1-5 | many | TRBV5-5 | TGTGCCAGCAGCTTGGAGACAGGGTCTTTGAGGGGGCCCCAGCATTTT | CASSLETGSLRGPQHF
. | TRBJ2-2 | many | TRBV11-2 | TGTGCCAGCAGCTTATCCGGGGAGCTGTTTTTT | CASSLSGELFF
. | TRBJ2-1 | many | TRBV11-2 | TGTGCCAGCAGCTTCCGCAGGGGAAGCTCCTACAATGAGCAGTTCTTC | CASSFRRGSSYNEQFF
. | TRBJ1-2 | once | TRBV4-1 | TGCGCCAGCAGCCCCTCCCAGGGGACCGACTTCTATGGCTACACCTTC | CASSPSQGTDFYGYTF